Below are 31 T cell receptor beta chains sequenced from a single sample in a study of cytomegalovirus exposure and HLA in healthy donors. With 60 Vbeta and 13 Jbeta primers, the PCR was carried out. Produced via immunoSEQ multiplex PCR; TCRdb's table is partial and in-frame only. The data contain 150,000 to 200,000 clones, around nine tenths of them singletons. Specimen: PBMCs. These receptors were obtained from a woman younger than 30 in good health and CMV-seronegative.

The J gene is TRBJ2-3, the V gene TRBV5-4, with a weak D call TRBD1 (5 bases). Germline V gene lookup returns CDR1 SGHNT and CDR2 YYREEE (reference sequence). Trimming left V 6 bases short and J 1 base short, with 21 bases between. This CDR3 is built from 17 residues. The CDR3 sequence is CASNIIGAPTGTDTQYF. Here the CDR3 DNA reads TGTGCCAGCAATATAATAGGGGCCCCCACGGGCACAGATACGCAGTATTTT.

The chain joins TRBV7-9 to TRBJ2-5, with TRBD2 matching 8 bases. V lost 6 bases and J lost 4; bases outside the gene matches: 7. CDR1 is SEHNR and CDR2 is FQNEAQ in the germline V gene (reference sequence). The CDR3 has 14 residues. The DNA of the CDR3 is TGTGCCAGCAGACCCAAAGCGGGAGCAGAGACCCAGTACTTC. The encoded protein is CASRPKAGAETQYF.

This clone has only one observation. The rearrangement links TRBV27 to TRBJ1-6, with 10 bases fitting TRBD1. The CDR3 is 16 residues long. V lost 6 bases, J lost 10 bases, and 12 bases stayed unmatched. The germline V gene has CDR1 MNHEY and CDR2 SMNVEV (reference sequence). CDR3 protein: CASSMTYPDRGSPLHF. The CDR3 nucleotides read TGTGCCAGCAGCATGACATATCCGGACAGGGGGTCACCCCTCCACTTT.

This clone has more than one count but fewer than ten. The gene calls are TRBV4-3 and TRBJ2-7, with 8 bases aligning to TRBD2. V trimming: 1 base; J trimming: 2 bases; junction bases outside the gene matches: 7. Germline lookup yields CDR1 LGHNA and CDR2 YSLEER. This CDR3 has 16 residues. The CDR3 nucleotides are TGCGCCAGCAGCCAAGTTCTTAGTAGCGGGGCCTACGAGCAGTACTTC. It specifies CASSQVLSSGAYEQYF.

The V and J genes are TRBV27 and TRBJ2-7; maybe TRBD1 (5 bases). Germline CDR1 MNHEY, CDR2 SMNVEV (reference sequence). The V end lost 1 base, the J end lost 7 bases, and 11 bases lay between the germline ends. This CDR3 comprises 13 residues. CDR3 sequence (DNA): TGTGCCAGCAGTTTATACCTGGGGCTGGAGCAGTACTTC. Its translation: CASSLYLGLEQYF.

This clone was detected only once. The chain recombines TRBV30 with TRBJ1-5, with D tentatively TRBD1 (5 bases). Trimming stripped 2 bases from V and 4 bases from J, with 15 bases between. Germline V gene data show CDR1 as GTSNPN and CDR2 as SVGIG (reference sequence). This CDR3 is 15 amino acids long. CDR3 protein: CAWSRQGKGNQPQHF. The DNA for the CDR3 is TGTGCCTGGAGTAGGCAGGGTAAGGGAAATCAGCCCCAGCATTTT.

V and J are TRBV27 and TRBJ1-5; 8 bases align to TRBD1. V lost 6 bases and J lost 7; bases outside the gene matches: 11. Germline V gene sequence: CDR1 MNHEY, CDR2 SMNVEV (reference sequence). This CDR3 spans 15 amino acids. This chain's CDR3 is CASRPDRGANQPQHF. The DNA for the CDR3 is TGTGCCAGCAGACCTGACAGGGGCGCTAACCAGCCCCAGCATTTT.

CDR3 sequence reads: CASSSTRGQGAGYTF. CDR3 sequence (DNA): TGTGCCAGCAGCTCCACTCGTGGACAGGGGGCTGGCTACACCTTC. The chain couples TRBV7-9 to TRBJ1-2; TRBD1 agrees at 11 bases. CDR1 is SEHNR and CDR2 is FQNEAQ in the germline V gene (reference sequence). CDR3 length equals 15 residues. V shed 4 bases, J shed 7 bases, and the junction held 8 bases outside the gene matches.

V is TRBV7-2 and J is TRBJ2-5, with D possibly TRBD1 on 5 matching bases. Germline CDR1 is SGHTA and CDR2 is FQGNSA. The CDR3 extends over 16 amino acids. Trimming pared 5 bases from V and 0 bases from J, leaving 16 bases between. The CDR3 sequence: CASSPRSAGYQETQYF. CDR3 nucleotides: TGTGCCAGCAGCCCCAGAAGTGCAGGGTACCAAGAGACCCAGTACTTC.

This sequence joins TRBV7-8 and TRBJ2-1, with unresolved D. The V end lost 4 bases, the J end lost 6 bases, and 7 bases lay between the germline ends. CDR1 is SGHVS and CDR2 is FQNEAQ in the germline V gene. The CDR3 sequence is 12 residues long. The CDR3 reads CASSSGGNEQFF. Written as DNA, the CDR3 is TGTGCCAGCAGCTCGGGTGGCAATGAGCAGTTCTTC. Looking up the rest from reference TRBV7-8 and TRBJ2-1 gives the full variable domain: GAGVSQSPRYKVAKRGQDVALRCDPISGHVSLFWYQQALGQGPEFLTYFQNEAQLDKSGLPSDRFFAERPEGSVSTLKIQRTQQEDSAVYLCASSSGGNEQFFGPGTRLTVL.

The chain uses TRBV5-6 and TRBJ2-7, with 10 bases that match TRBD1. J was trimmed by 2 bases and V by 4 bases; bases with no gene match: 6. There are 15 residues in the CDR3. Germline V gene lookup returns CDR1 SGHDT and CDR2 YYEEEE. CDR3 loop: CASSPWTGGPYEQYF. The CDR3 bases are TGTGCCAGCAGCCCCTGGACAGGGGGACCCTACGAGCAGTACTTC.

To note about this clone: Other DNA variants within this sample encode the same CDR3. This rearrangement joins TRBV7-6 to TRBJ2-4, with a possible D match to TRBD1 (6 bases). This CDR3 is 17 amino acids long. Germline V lookup: CDR1 SGHVS, CDR2 FNYEAQ. V was cut by 1 base and J by 0 bases, with 13 bases left in between. The CDR3 sequence: CASSLVVAGEAKNIQYF. CDR3 coding DNA: TGTGCCAGCAGCTTAGTCGTGGCAGGGGAAGCCAAAAACATTCAGTACTTC. The full variable domain, rest sourced from reference TRBV7-6 and TRBJ2-4, is GAGVSQSPRYKVTKRGQDVALRCDPISGHVSLYWYRQALGQGPEFLTYFNYEAQQDKSGLPNDRFSAERPEGSISTLTIQRTEQRDSAMYRCASSLVVAGEAKNIQYFGAGTRLSVL.

In this sample, this clone turned up once. The rearrangement links TRBV2 to TRBJ2-5; 8 bases are shared with TRBD1. With 7 bases clipped from V and 2 bases from J, the junction kept 9 bases outside the gene matches. This CDR3 comprises 15 residues. In germline, CDR1 is SNHLY, CDR2 FYNNEI. The CDR3 sequence: CASNQIRDRQETQYF. The CDR3 DNA reads TGTGCCAGCAACCAGATCCGGGACAGGCAAGAGACCCAGTACTTC.

This clone was counted between two and nine times. The chain is built from TRBV2 and TRBJ2-3; D is unresolved. Germline CDR1 SNHLY, CDR2 FYNNEI. The length of the CDR3 is 17 residues. Trimming removed 8 bases at V and 4 bases at J, with 25 bases between. CDR3 in amino acids: CASLPPPLLSGADTQYF. In DNA form, the CDR3 reads TGTGCCAGCCTTCCTCCGCCCCTTTTGAGTGGAGCAGATACGCAGTATTTT.

This clone has more than one count but fewer than ten. J is TRBJ2-3 and V is TRBV4-2, with 12 bases lining up with TRBD2. The junction had 7 bases not matched to a gene; V was cut back by 0 bases and J by 6 bases. The CDR3 is 17 amino acids. In germline, CDR1 is LGHNA, CDR2 YNFKEQ. The CDR3 DNA sequence: TGTGCCAGCAGCCAAGATGGTCCTAGCGGGAGGGTGGATACGCAGTATTTT. It is translated as CASSQDGPSGRVDTQYF.

J is TRBJ2-3 and V is TRBV7-8; maybe TRBD1 (7 bases). This CDR3 is 12 amino acids long. Germline values: CDR1 SGHVS, CDR2 FQNEAQ. V lost 5 bases and J lost 8, with 11 bases in between. In DNA, the CDR3 is TGTGCCAGCAGCCTGCGGGACAGTACGCAGTATTTT. Its protein product is CASSLRDSTQYF.

The chain employs TRBV9 and TRBJ2-3; the D gene is possibly TRBD2 (5 bases). CDR3 length: 15 residues. The V and J ends lost 0 bases and 3 bases respectively, with 11 bases between them. Germline assignment: CDR1 SGDLS and CDR2 YYNGEE. The CDR3 region is CASSVVVGDTDTQYF. Here the CDR3 DNA reads TGTGCCAGCAGCGTAGTGGTCGGGGATACAGATACGCAGTATTTT.

This rearrangement joins TRBV19 to TRBJ1-1, with D unresolved. CDR3 length: 13 amino acids. Trimming cost V 7 bases and J 5 bases, with 14 bases left between them. Germline V gives CDR1 LNHDA, CDR2 SQIVND (reference sequence). This chain's CDR3 is CASTVRRETEAFF. Written as DNA, the CDR3 is TGTGCCAGTACGGTCAGGAGGGAAACTGAAGCTTTCTTT.

The chain links TRBV5-1 to TRBJ2-3; 8 bases are shared with TRBD2. The germline V gene encodes CDR1 SGHRS and CDR2 YFSETQ. Trimming cost V 4 bases and J 0 bases; bases outside gene matches: 7. The CDR3 has 16 residues. CDR3 loop: CASSLAGRGSTDTQYF. In DNA, the CDR3 is TGCGCCAGCAGCCTAGCCGGGAGGGGAAGCACAGATACGCAGTATTTT. The full variable domain, in which reference TRBV5-1 and TRBJ2-3 provide the parts outside the CDR3, is KAGVTQTPRYLIKTRGQQVTLSCSPISGHRSVSWYQQTPGQGLQFLFEYFSETQRNKGNFPGRFSGRQFSNSRSEMNVSTLELGDSALYLCASSLAGRGSTDTQYFGPGTRLTVL.

This clone has a single count. The chain employs TRBV4-3 and TRBJ2-5; no clear D gene. The V gene's germline CDR1 is LGHNA and CDR2 YSLEER. The CDR3 is 14 residues long. Between the trimmed V and J ends, which lost 1 base and 1 base, there was a span of 7 bases. For the CDR3, the DNA is TGCGCCAGCAGCCAAGGGGCCGTCCAAGAGACCCAGTACTTC. Translating gives CASSQGAVQETQYF.

The gene calls are TRBV5-1 and TRBJ1-2; possible D gene TRBD1, 5 bases. CDR1 is SGHRS and CDR2 is YFSETQ in the germline V gene. This CDR3 region has 14 residues. V shed 2 bases and J shed 5 bases, with 13 bases lying between them. CDR3 region: CASSFTGTAYGYTF. The DNA for the CDR3 is TGCGCCAGCAGCTTCACCGGGACTGCTTATGGCTACACCTTC.

V usage is TRBV10-3 and J usage is TRBJ2-7, with 10 bases that match TRBD1. Germline V gives CDR1 ENHRY, CDR2 SYGVKD. Trimming cost V 6 bases and J 7 bases; bases outside gene matches: 12. CDR3 length equals 15 residues. For the CDR3, the DNA is TGTGCCATCAGACCGGGACAGGGGCTTCCTAGGGAGCAGTACTTC. This translates into CAIRPGQGLPREQYF.

J is TRBJ1-5 and V is TRBV7-9; D ambiguous. The V end lost 0 bases, the J end lost 4 bases, and 10 bases lay between the germline ends. Per germline, CDR1 SEHNR and CDR2 FQNEAQ (reference sequence). This CDR3 has 15 residues. CDR3 sequence reads: CASSLAPGANQPQHF. The CDR3 nucleotides are TGTGCCAGCAGCTTAGCACCCGGAGCAAATCAGCCCCAGCATTTT.

The chain combines TRBV5-6 with TRBJ2-7, with 8 bases that match TRBD2. CDR3 size: 15 residues. Trimming at V came to 0 bases and at J to 5 bases, leaving 7 bases not matched to a gene. Germline V gene data show CDR1 as SGHDT and CDR2 as YYEEEE. The CDR3 coding sequence is TGTGCCAGCAGCTTGGGGGGGGGACTAGGCCACGAGCAGTACTTC. This sequence encodes CASSLGGGLGHEQYF. Using reference TRBV5-6 and TRBJ2-7 for the parts outside the CDR3, the full variable domain is DAGVTQSPTHLIKTRGQQVTLRCSPKSGHDTVSWYQQALGQGPQFIFQYYEEEERQRGNFPDRFSGHQFPNYSSELNVNALLLGDSALYLCASSLGGGLGHEQYFGPGTRLTVT.

V is TRBV27 and J is TRBJ2-2; TRBD1 matches at 9 bases. CDR1 is MNHEY, CDR2 SMNVEV, per germline (reference sequence). Trimming cost V 6 bases and J 4 bases; bases outside gene matches: 12. This CDR3 region has 17 residues. This CDR3 reads CASRHLSGQGGTGELFF. In DNA, the CDR3 is TGTGCCAGCAGACACCTGTCGGGACAGGGTGGCACCGGGGAGCTGTTTTTT.

DNA for the CDR3: TGTGCCAGTAGTATCGAAGGGAGTGAAAAACTGTTTTTT. Amino acids: CASSIEGSEKLFF. The genes are TRBV19 and TRBJ1-4, with D uncertain. V shed 3 bases and J shed 7 bases, with 9 bases lying between them. CDR1 LNHDA and CDR2 SQIVND come from the germline V gene (reference sequence). The CDR3 is 13 residues long.

The V call is TRBV28, the J call TRBJ1-2; 8 bases are a match to TRBD1. The V gene end was trimmed by 3 bases and the J gene end by 3 bases; junction bases not matched to a gene: 6. CDR3 length equals 15 residues. Germline CDR1 is MDHEN and CDR2 is SYDVKM. The CDR3 region is CASSFILTGDYGYTF. CDR3 in DNA: TGTGCCAGCAGTTTCATCCTGACAGGGGACTATGGCTACACCTTC.

The V and J genes are TRBV5-1 and TRBJ1-1; tentatively, D is TRBD1 (5 bases). The CDR3 length is 15 residues. V lost 0 bases and J 0 bases, leaving 9 bases between the germline ends. Per the germline V gene, CDR1 is SGHRS and CDR2 is YFSETQ. The CDR3 loop is CASSLGGAMNTEAFF. CDR3 DNA sequence: TGCGCCAGCAGCTTGGGGGGCGCGATGAACACTGAAGCTTTCTTT.

The chain joins TRBV29-1 to TRBJ1-5, with TRBD1 as a possible D gene (6 bases). V lost 5 bases to trimming and J lost 3 bases, with 11 bases between them. The CDR3 extends over 13 amino acids. Per germline, CDR1 SQVTM and CDR2 ANQGSEA. Here the CDR3 reads CSVRTANNQPQHF. The DNA for the CDR3 is TGCAGCGTTCGGACAGCTAACAATCAGCCCCAGCATTTT.

V gene TRBV6-4 combines with J gene TRBJ2-2, with 7 bases matching TRBD2. Per germline, CDR1 MRHNA and CDR2 SNTAGT. The J segment lost 4 bases and the V segment lost 2 bases, leaving 4 bases of the junction unmatched. The CDR3 spans 15 residues. CDR3 protein: CASSDGRGGTGELFF. In nucleotides, the CDR3 is TGTGCCAGCAGTGACGGGAGGGGAGGCACCGGGGAGCTGTTTTTT.

The chain uses TRBV19 and TRBJ1-5, with D perhaps matching TRBD1 (6 bases). The CDR3 covers 15 residues. V was pared by 3 bases and J by 0 bases, with 9 bases between. Germline V CDR1 and CDR2: LNHDA, SQIVND (reference sequence). CDR3 bases: TGTGCCAGTAGTATGGGGACACCTAGCAATCAGCCCCAGCATTTT. It translates to CASSMGTPSNQPQHF.